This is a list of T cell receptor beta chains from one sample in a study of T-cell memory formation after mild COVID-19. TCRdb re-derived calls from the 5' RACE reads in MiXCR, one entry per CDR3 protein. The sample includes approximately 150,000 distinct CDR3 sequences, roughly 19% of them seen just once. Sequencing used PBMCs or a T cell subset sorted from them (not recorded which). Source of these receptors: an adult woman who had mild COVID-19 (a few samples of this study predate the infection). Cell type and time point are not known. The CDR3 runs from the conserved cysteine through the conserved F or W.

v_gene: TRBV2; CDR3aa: CASSARRGPSNEQFF
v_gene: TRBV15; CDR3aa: CATSRGRAEQYF
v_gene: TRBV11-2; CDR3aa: CASTNGAGVGGEQFF
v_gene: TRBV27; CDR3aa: CASSSGTAFNEKLFF
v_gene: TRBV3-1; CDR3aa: CASSQVKGTQYF
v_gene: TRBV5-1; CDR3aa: CASSLGPDGNEQFF
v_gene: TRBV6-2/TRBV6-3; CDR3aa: CASRMTGITDTQYF
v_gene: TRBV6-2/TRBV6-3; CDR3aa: CASSYGLALGRWNF
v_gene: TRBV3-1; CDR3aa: CASSQGQRDQPQHF
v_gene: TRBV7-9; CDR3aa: CASSLRAAFQETQYF
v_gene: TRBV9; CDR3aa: CASSVLSGGAGNTIYF
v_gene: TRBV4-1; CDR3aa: CASSLVGQGQETQYF
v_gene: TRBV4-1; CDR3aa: CASSQDFASGANVLTF
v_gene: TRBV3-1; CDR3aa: CASSHGRGWSTEAFF
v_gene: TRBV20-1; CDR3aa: CSARGRLAGSEQYF
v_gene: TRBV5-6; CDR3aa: CASSPAGTRFPKNIQYF
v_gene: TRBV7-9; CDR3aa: CASSLRGTSGFPTDTQYF
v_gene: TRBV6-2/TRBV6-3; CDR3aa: CASKSSGYNEQFF
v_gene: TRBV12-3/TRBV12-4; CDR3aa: CASSLSGDGTQYF
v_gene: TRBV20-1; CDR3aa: CSAAGLAGNEQFF
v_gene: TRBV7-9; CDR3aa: CASSLGAGSEAFF
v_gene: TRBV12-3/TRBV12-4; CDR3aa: CASSPGGVSSGNTIYF
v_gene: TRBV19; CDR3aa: CASSLDGGSTDTQYF
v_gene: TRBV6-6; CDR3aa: CASSYRGSNQPQHF
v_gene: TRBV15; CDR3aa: CATSRRSGANVLTF
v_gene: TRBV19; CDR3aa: CASVPSGSGTGELFF
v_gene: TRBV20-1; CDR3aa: CSVTSGTRYEQYF
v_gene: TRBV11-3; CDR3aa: CASTSRQGATEELFF
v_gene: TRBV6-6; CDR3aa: CAIAPGQETQYF
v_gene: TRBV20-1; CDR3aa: CSAGPSGRGNTQYF
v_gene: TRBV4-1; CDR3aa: CASSQGFAGLGTEAFF
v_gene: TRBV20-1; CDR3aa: CSVGPPNQPQHF
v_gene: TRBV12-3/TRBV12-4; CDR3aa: CASRPGRSHNEQFF
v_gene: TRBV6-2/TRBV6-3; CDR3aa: CASSYSTGVATSTDTQYF
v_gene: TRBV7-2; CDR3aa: CASSPRFGYEQYF
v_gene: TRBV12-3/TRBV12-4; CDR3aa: CASSSTGSNTGELFF
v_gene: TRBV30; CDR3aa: CAWSRGESYTIYF
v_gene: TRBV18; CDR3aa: CASSPLSGGPTREQYF
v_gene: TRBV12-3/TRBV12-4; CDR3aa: CASSLAVRDYGYTF
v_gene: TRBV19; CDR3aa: CASSNPSGSYNEQFF